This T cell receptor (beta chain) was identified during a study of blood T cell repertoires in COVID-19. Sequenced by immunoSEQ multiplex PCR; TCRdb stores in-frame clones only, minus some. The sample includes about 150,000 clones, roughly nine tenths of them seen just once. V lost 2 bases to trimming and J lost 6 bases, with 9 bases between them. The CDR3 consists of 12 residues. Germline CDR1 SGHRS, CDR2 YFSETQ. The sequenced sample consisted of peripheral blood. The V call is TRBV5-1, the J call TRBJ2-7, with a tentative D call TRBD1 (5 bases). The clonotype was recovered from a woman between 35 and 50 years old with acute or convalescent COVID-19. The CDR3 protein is CASSFRVGEQYF. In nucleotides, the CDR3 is TGCGCCAGCAGCTTCAGGGTGGGCGAGCAGTACTTC.